Shown below are 14 T cell receptor beta chains from a single sample sequenced in a study of blood T cell repertoires in COVID-19. Method: immunoSEQ multiplex PCR; TCRdb's copy keeps in-frame clones and lacks some. This table has about 98,000 clones, roughly 85% appearing once. Sample: peripheral blood. The receptors were sampled from a man aged 50 to 60 with active COVID-19.

The rearrangement links TRBV4-1 to TRBJ1-4, with TRBD1 as a possible D gene (5 bases). Germline loops: CDR1 MGHRA, CDR2 YSYEKL. V was clipped by 5 bases and J by 3 bases, with 19 bases between them. The length of the CDR3 is 17 residues. The CDR3 reads CASSVEGARYPNEKLFF. In DNA form, the CDR3 reads TGCGCCAGCAGCGTTGAAGGGGCCCGTTATCCTAATGAAAAACTGTTTTTT.

This clone is a singleton in its sample. The chain couples TRBV6-1 to TRBJ2-1; 8 nucleotides match TRBD1. The CDR3 is made up of 16 amino acids. CDR1 MNHNS and CDR2 SASEGT come from the germline V gene. V was pared by 2 bases and J by 0 bases, with 3 bases of the junction left unmatched. CDR3 sequence: CASSESGTGSYNEQFF. As DNA, the CDR3 is TGTGCCAGCAGTGAATCGGGGACAGGCTCCTACAATGAGCAGTTCTTC.

V is TRBV24-1 and J is TRBJ1-6; 7 bases map to TRBD1. The germline gives CDR1 KGHDR, CDR2 SFDVKD. J gave up 4 bases and V 4 bases, and 12 bases lay outside the gene matches. CDR3 length equals 18 residues. CDR3 nucleotides: TGTGCCACCAGTGACCCTAAGAGAGAGGGGGCATATAATTCACCCCTCCACTTT. It yields the protein CATSDPKREGAYNSPLHF.

This clone was counted between two and nine times. The V and J genes are TRBV7-8 and TRBJ1-3; D may be TRBD1 (6 bases). CDR1 is SGHVS and CDR2 is FQNEAQ in the germline V gene. Between the trimmed V and J ends, which lost 5 bases and 4 bases, there was a span of 12 bases. The CDR3 loop spans 14 amino acids. The CDR3 protein is CASSPRGSGNTIYF. The CDR3 nucleotides read TGTGCCAGCAGCCCCAGGGGTTCGGGAAACACCATATATTTT.

The rearrangement uses TRBV5-4 and TRBJ2-3; maybe TRBD1 (5 bases). The CDR3 is 14 residues long. Trimming left V 2 bases short and J 6 bases short, with 13 bases between. Germline CDR1 and CDR2: SGHNT and YYREEE (reference sequence). CDR3 sequence (DNA): TGTGCCAGCAGCTTCAGGGCGTCCACGGATACGCAGTATTTT. Protein sequence: CASSFRASTDTQYF.

As to this clone: At the DNA level, this CDR3 is encoded by other sequences in the same sample as well. This sequence joins TRBV9 and TRBJ2-3, with 7 positions matching TRBD2. Germline CDR1 reads SGDLS; CDR2 reads YYNGEE. CDR3 length equals 16 residues. V dropped 0 bases and J dropped 0; count of bases not matched to a gene: 4. The CDR3 loop reads CASSVDRGGSTDTQYF. The CDR3 bases are TGTGCCAGCAGCGTAGATCGCGGGGGTAGCACAGATACGCAGTATTTT. The full variable domain, in which reference TRBV9 and TRBJ2-3 provide the parts outside the CDR3, is DSGVTQTPKHLITATGQRVTLRCSPRSGDLSVYWYQQSLDQGLQFLIQYYNGEERAKGNILERFSAQQFPDLHSELNLSSLELGDSALYFCASSVDRGGSTDTQYFGPGTRLTVL.

This clone is a singleton in its sample. The chain joins TRBV19 to TRBJ1-1; D is ambiguous. Germline values: CDR1 LNHDA, CDR2 SQIVND (reference sequence). The CDR3 extends over 13 amino acids. Trimming removed 5 bases at V and 3 bases at J, with 10 bases between. CDR3 region: CASSLTTHTEAFF. The CDR3 nucleotides read TGTGCCAGTAGTTTGACTACCCACACTGAAGCTTTCTTT.

The chain recombines TRBV18 with TRBJ1-3, with D tentatively TRBD1 (5 bases). Deletions cut 4 bases from V and 0 bases from J, with 13 bases between. CDR1 and CDR2 from the germline V gene are KGHSH and LQKENI. This CDR3 has 16 residues. The CDR3, as DNA: TGTGCCAGCTCACTAGGGGCGCCTCACTCTGGAAACACCATATATTTT. It codes for CASSLGAPHSGNTIYF.

This rearrangement joins TRBV6-2 or TRBV6-3 to TRBJ1-1; the D gene is possibly TRBD1 (5 bases). The CDR3 contains 15 residues. Germline-derived CDR1 and CDR2 are MNHEY and SVGEGT. V was shortened by 0 bases and J by 4 bases, with 12 bases between the two germline ends. The CDR3 DNA reads TGTGCCAGCAGTTACTCGTGGGGGAGGTCCACTGAAGCTTTCTTT. Translated, it gives CASSYSWGRSTEAFF.

The chain recombines TRBV10-3 with TRBJ1-2; possibly TRBD1 for D (5 bases). Germline V CDR1 and CDR2: ENHRY, SYGVKD. V was cut by 6 bases and J by 8 bases, with 22 bases left in between. The CDR3 extends over 15 amino acids. In DNA, the CDR3 is TGTGCCATCAGGGAGGGACTCTCCCCGGATTGGGGCTACACCTTC. Translation: CAIREGLSPDWGYTF.

This sequence joins TRBV18 and TRBJ2-7; 8 nucleotides line up with TRBD1. The junction had 5 bases not matched to a gene; V was cut back by 6 bases and J by 7 bases. This CDR3 has 12 amino acids. Germline lookup yields CDR1 KGHSH and CDR2 LQKENI. This CDR3 is CASSMTGAEQYF. The DNA of the CDR3 is TGTGCCAGCTCGATGACAGGGGCTGAGCAGTACTTC. The complete variable domain, with remaining parts taken from reference TRBV18 and TRBJ2-7, reads NAGVMQNPRHLVRRRGQEARLRCSPMKGHSHVYWYRQLPEEGLKFMVYLQKENIIDESGMPKERFSAEFPKEGPSILRIQQVVRGDSAAYFCASSMTGAEQYFGPGTRLTVT.

This rearrangement joins TRBV3-1 (or the pseudogene TRBV3-2) to TRBJ1-5; possible D gene TRBD1, 6 bases. The CDR3 contains 14 residues. The V end lost 4 bases, the J end lost 7 bases, and 14 bases lay between the germline ends. CDR1 and CDR2 (germline): LGHDT, YNNKEL (reference sequence). CDR3 DNA: TGTGCCAGCAGCCGTACGGGGGGCGGGCAGCCCCAGCATTTT. It specifies CASSRTGGGQPQHF.

The gene calls are TRBV10-3 and TRBJ2-1; 7 nucleotides match TRBD2. The CDR3 is made up of 15 amino acids. The V gene end was trimmed by 5 bases and the J gene end by 5 bases; junction bases not matched to a gene: 9. The V gene's germline CDR1 is ENHRY and CDR2 SYGVKD. The CDR3 here is CAISPAVSGNNEQFF. The DNA for the CDR3 is TGTGCCATCAGTCCCGCGGTAAGCGGGAACAATGAGCAGTTCTTC.

The chain uses TRBV7-9 and TRBJ1-1, with 10 bases that match TRBD1. Germline lookup yields CDR1 SEHNR and CDR2 FQNEAQ (reference sequence). The CDR3 sequence is 14 residues long. V gave up 10 bases and J gave up 5 bases; unmatched junction bases: 10. CDR3 nucleotides: TGTGCCACTGGCCACCGGACAGGGGGGACTGAAGCTTTCTTT. The encoded protein is CATGHRTGGTEAFF.